This TCR beta chain was captured in a study of blood T cell repertoires in COVID-19. For the study at large: Sources were T cells, B-cell-depleted T cells, or PBMCs; the material itself was cDNA or gDNA.

Participants were aged about 18 to 95 years, lived in under 30 US areas, and enrolled virtually. CDR1 and CDR2 from the germline V gene are SGHDT and YYEEEE. V was clipped by 5 bases and J by 1 base; unmatched bases: 3. This CDR3 is built from 15 residues. Sequencing used immunoSEQ multiplex PCR; TCRdb keeps in-frame clones, though not all of them. Of 200,000 to 250,000 clones detected, 80% to 90% appear once; the ten largest clones hold 3.1%. The gene calls are TRBV5-6 and TRBJ2-2, with 9 bases lining up with TRBD1. The TCR comes from a woman between 50 and 59 years old in a cohort exposed to, infected with or recovered from COVID-19 (not recorded which). Source material: PBMCs or T cells enriched from blood (not recorded which). The CDR3 protein is CASRETGGNTGELFF. CDR3 bases: TGTGCCAGCAGGGAGACAGGGGGGAACACCGGGGAGCTGTTTTTT.